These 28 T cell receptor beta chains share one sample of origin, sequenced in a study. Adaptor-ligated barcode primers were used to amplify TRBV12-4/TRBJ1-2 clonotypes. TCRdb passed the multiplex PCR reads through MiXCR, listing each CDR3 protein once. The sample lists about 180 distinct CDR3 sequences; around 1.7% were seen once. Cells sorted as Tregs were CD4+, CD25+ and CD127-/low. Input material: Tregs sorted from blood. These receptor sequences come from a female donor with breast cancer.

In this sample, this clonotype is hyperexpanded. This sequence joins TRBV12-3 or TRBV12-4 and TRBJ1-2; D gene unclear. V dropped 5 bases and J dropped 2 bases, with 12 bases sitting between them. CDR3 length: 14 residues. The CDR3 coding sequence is TGTGCCAGCAGTCCGCCAAGGGTGAACTATGGCTACACCTTC. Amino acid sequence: CASSPPRVNYGYTF.

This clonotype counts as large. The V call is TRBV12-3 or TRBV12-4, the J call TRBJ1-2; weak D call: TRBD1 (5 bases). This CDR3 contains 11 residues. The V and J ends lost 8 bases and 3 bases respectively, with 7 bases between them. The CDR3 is CASRRDYGYTF. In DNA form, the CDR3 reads TGTGCCAGCCGCAGGGACTATGGCTACACCTTC.

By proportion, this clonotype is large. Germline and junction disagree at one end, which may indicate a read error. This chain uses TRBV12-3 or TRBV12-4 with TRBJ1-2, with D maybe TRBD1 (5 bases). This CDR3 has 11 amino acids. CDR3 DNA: TGTGCCAGCAGATTAGGGACGGGCTACACCTTC. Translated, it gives CASRLGTGYTF.

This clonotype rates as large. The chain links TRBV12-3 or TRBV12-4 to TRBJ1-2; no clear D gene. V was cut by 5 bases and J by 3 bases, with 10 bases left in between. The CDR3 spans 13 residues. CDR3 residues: CASSTDRDYGYTF. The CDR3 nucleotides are TGTGCCAGCAGTACTGATCGGGACTATGGCTACACCTTC.

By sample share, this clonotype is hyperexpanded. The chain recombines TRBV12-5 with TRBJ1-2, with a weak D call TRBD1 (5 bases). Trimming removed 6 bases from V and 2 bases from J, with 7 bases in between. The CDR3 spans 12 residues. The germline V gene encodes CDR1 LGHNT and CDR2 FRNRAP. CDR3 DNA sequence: TGTGCTAGTGGCCGGGACAACTATGGCTACACCTTC. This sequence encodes CASGRDNYGYTF.

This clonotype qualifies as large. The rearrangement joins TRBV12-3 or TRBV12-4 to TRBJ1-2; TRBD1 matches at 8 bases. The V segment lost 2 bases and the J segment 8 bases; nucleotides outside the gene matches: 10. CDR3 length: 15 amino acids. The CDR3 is CASSLRAGTGGGYTF. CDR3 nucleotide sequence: TGTGCCAGCAGTTTAAGAGCCGGGACAGGCGGCGGCTACACCTTC.

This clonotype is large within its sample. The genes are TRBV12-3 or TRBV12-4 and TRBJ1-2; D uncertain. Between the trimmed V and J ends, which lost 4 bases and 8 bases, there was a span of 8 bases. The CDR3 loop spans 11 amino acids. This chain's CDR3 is CASSSRVGYTF. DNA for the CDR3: TGTGCCAGCAGTTCCCGGGTCGGCTACACCTTC.

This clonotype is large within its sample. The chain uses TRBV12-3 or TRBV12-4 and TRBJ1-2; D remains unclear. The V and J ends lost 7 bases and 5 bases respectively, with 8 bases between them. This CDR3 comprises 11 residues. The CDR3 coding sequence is TGTGCCAGCACCCTGGGGTATGGCTACACCTTC. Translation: CASTLGYGYTF.

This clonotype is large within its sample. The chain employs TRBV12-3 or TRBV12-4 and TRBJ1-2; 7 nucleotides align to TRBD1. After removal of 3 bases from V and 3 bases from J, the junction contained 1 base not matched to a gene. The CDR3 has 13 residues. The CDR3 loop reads CASSFGQDYGYTF. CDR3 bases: TGTGCCAGCAGTTTCGGACAGGACTATGGCTACACCTTC.

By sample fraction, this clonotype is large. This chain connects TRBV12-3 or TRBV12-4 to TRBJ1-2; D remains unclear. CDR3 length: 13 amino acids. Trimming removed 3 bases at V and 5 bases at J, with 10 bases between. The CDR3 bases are TGTGCCAGCAGTTTCGTTTCTCGTTATGGCTACACCTTC. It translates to CASSFVSRYGYTF.

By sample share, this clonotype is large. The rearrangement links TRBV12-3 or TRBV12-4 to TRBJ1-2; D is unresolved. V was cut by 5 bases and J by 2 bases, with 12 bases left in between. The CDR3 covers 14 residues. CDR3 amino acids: CASSPGPWNYGYTF. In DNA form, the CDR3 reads TGTGCCAGCAGTCCAGGACCGTGGAACTATGGCTACACCTTC.

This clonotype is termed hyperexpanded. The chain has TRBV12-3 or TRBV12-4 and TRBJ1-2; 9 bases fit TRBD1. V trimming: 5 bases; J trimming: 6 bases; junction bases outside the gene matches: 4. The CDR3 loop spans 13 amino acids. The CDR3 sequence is CASSLGTGNGYTF. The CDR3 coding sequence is TGTGCCAGCAGTCTGGGGACAGGGAATGGCTACACCTTC.

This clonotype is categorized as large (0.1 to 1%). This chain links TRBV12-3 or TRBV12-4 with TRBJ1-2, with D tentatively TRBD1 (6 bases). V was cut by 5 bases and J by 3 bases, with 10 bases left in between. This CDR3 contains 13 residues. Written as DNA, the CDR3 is TGTGCCAGCAGTCCTAGACAGGACTATGGCTACACCTTC. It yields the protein CASSPRQDYGYTF.

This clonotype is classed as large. CDR3 DNA sequence: TGTGCCAGCATGGAGGAACCCTATGGCTACACCTTC. Its protein is CASMEEPYGYTF. The chain carries TRBV12-3 or TRBV12-4 and TRBJ1-2; D unresolved. The V and J ends lost 7 bases and 4 bases respectively, with 10 bases between them. The CDR3 runs 12 residues.

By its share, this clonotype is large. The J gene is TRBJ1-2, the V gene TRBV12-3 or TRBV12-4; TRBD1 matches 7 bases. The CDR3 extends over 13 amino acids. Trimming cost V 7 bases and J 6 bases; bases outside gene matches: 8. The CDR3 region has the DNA TGTGCCAGCACCCGAGACAGGGTCGATGGCTACACCTTC. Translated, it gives CASTRDRVDGYTF.

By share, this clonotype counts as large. For the CDR3, the DNA is TGTGCCAGCAGGCTGACGGACAGAAACTATGGCTACACCTTC. Translating it yields CASRLTDRNYGYTF. The chain carries TRBV12-3 or TRBV12-4 and TRBJ1-2, with D maybe TRBD1 (6 bases). The CDR3 has 14 amino acids. Trimming pared 6 bases from V and 2 bases from J, leaving 13 bases between.

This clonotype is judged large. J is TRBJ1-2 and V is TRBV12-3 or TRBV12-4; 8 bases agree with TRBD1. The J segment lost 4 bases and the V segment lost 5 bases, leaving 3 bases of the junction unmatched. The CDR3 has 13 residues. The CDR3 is CASSKDRGYGYTF. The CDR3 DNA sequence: TGTGCCAGCAGTAAAGACAGGGGCTATGGCTACACCTTC.

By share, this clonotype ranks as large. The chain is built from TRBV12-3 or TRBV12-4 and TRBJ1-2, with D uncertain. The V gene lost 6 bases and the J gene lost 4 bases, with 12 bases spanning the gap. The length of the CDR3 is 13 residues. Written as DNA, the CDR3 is TGTGCCAGCAGCTCAATGTGGGGCTATGGCTACACCTTC. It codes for CASSSMWGYGYTF.

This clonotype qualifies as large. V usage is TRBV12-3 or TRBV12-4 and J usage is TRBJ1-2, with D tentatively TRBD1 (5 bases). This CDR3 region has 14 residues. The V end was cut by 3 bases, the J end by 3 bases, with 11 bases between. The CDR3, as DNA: TGTGCCAGCAGTTTCGACAGCGATTACTATGGCTACACCTTC. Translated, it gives CASSFDSDYYGYTF.

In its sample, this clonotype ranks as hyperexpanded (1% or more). The CDR3 protein is CASTTSQEGLGGYTF. Written as DNA, the CDR3 is TGTGCCAGCACCACGTCACAGGAGGGCCTGGGTGGCTACACCTTC. The chain recombines TRBV12-3 or TRBV12-4 with TRBJ1-2; D perhaps matches TRBD1 (5 bases). V shed 7 bases and J shed 7 bases, with 22 bases lying between them. The CDR3 is 15 residues long.

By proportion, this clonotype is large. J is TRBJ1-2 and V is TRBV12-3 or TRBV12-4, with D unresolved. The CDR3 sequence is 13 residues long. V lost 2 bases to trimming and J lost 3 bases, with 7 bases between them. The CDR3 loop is CASSLQQDYGYTF. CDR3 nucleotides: TGTGCCAGCAGTTTACAGCAAGACTATGGCTACACCTTC.

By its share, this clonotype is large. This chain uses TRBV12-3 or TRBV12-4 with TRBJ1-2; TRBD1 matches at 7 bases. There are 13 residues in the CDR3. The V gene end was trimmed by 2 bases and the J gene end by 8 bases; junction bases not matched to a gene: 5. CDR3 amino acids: CASSLSTGIGYTF. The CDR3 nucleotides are TGTGCCAGCAGTTTATCGACAGGGATCGGCTACACCTTC.

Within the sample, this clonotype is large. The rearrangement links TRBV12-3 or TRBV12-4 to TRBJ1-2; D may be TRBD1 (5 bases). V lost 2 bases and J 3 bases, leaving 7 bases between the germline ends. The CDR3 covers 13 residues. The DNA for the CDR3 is TGTGCCAGCAGTTTAAAGGGGTACTATGGCTACACCTTC. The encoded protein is CASSLKGYYGYTF.

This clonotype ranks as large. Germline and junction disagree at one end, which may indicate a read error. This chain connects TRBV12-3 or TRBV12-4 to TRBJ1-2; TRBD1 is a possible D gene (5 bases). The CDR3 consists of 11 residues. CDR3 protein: CASSLEGLPIF. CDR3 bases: TGTGCCAGCAGTTTAGAGGGACTACCGATCTTC.

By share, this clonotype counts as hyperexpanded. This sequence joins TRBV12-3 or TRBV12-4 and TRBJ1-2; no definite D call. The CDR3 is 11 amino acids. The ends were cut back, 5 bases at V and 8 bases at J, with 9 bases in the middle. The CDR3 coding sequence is TGTGCCAGCAGTGCCCGCGGCGGCTACACCTTC. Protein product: CASSARGGYTF.

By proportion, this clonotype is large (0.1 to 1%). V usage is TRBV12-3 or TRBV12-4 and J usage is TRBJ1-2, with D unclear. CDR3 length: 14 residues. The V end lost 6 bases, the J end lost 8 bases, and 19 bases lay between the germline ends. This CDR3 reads CASSELRGEVGYTF. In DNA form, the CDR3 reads TGTGCCAGCAGCGAATTGCGGGGTGAGGTGGGCTACACCTTC.

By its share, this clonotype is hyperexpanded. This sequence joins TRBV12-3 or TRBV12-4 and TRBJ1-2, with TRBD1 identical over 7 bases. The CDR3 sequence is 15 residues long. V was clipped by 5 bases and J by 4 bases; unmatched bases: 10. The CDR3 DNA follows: TGTGCCAGCAGTCCTAGCTGGGGACAGACCTATGGCTACACCTTC. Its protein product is CASSPSWGQTYGYTF.

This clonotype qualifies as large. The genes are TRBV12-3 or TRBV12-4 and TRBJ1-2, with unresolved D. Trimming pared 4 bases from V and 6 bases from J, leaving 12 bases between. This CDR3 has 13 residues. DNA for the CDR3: TGTGCCAGCAGTTACAACAACAATGATGGCTACACCTTC. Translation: CASSYNNNDGYTF.